The clone carrying this T cell receptor (beta chain) was seen many times. Its specificity is unknown. The record originates from a study of early T cells in non-severe SARS-CoV-2 infection. Study conclusions and caveats: Anti-spike CD8 responses were favored by VDJdb matching, which missed private and CD4 specificities.

The length of the CDR3 is 16 residues. Trimming removed 0 bases from V and 0 bases from J, with 11 bases in between. Germline lookup yields CDR1 SGHRS and CDR2 YFSETQ. Individual cDNA molecules received unique molecular identifiers. MiXCR, run by TCRdb on the 5' RACE reads, gives a single entry per CDR3 protein. Of tens of thousands of distinct CDR3 sequences in the sample, around 10% are singletons; the top ten hold less than 5%. This sequence originates from an adult who was a healthcare worker with PCR-confirmed SARS-CoV-2 infection or an uninfected control (not recorded which). Input material: whole blood. The chain is built from TRBV5-1 and TRBJ2-3, with unresolved D. The DNA of the CDR3 is TGCGCCAGCAGCTTGGACGGCGATGCTAGCACAGATACGCAGTATTTT. Protein: CASSLDGDASTDTQYF.